The clone carrying this T cell receptor (beta chain) was counted a few times. Its antigen is as yet unknown. Measured with immunoSEQ multiplex PCR; TCRdb has only the in-frame clones, and not every one. The data hold 25,000 to 30,000 clones, with about 92% observed a single time. The data belong to a study of graft-versus-host responses after intestinal transplantation. Overall study context: Multivisceral, liver-intestinal, or isolated intestinal transplants were received by the recipients. All of the recipients had induction that used anti-thymocyte globulin, then tacrolimus and steroids for about 3 years.

Regarding the study as a whole: Across patients carrying graft-donor T cell macrochimerism, allografts held high graft-versus-host to host-versus-graft clonal ratios. Recipient marrow contained GvH clones, some of which appeared first in ileum or blood.

This CDR3 spans 14 amino acids. The V gene end was trimmed by 2 bases and the J gene end by 4 bases; junction bases not matched to a gene: 0. Germline values: CDR1 MRHNA, CDR2 SNTAGT. The receptor was isolated from a human patient who received an intestinal transplant, so some T cells may come from the graft donor. The sample consisted of PBMCs, taken 18 days after transplant. This chain connects TRBV6-4 to TRBJ2-3; 10 bases line up with TRBD1. This chain's CDR3 is CASSDGQGADTQYF. CDR3 nucleotides: TGTGCCAGCAGTGACGGACAGGGGGCAGATACGCAGTATTTT.